The 28 T cell receptor beta chains reported below all come from one sample, sequenced in a study of blood T cell repertoires in COVID-19. Here immunoSEQ multiplex PCR was the method, and the copy in TCRdb shows in-frame clones only, minus some. The sample includes around 80,000 clones, around 88% of them seen just once. The specimen sequenced was peripheral blood. The receptors derive from a woman older than 75 with acute or convalescent COVID-19.

The V call is TRBV29-1, the J call TRBJ2-1; 7 nucleotides line up with TRBD1. The V segment lost 6 bases and the J segment 0 bases; nucleotides outside the gene matches: 8. Germline V gene lookup returns CDR1 SQVTM and CDR2 ANQGSEA. This CDR3 comprises 15 residues. The CDR3 loop reads CSVGQAPISYNEQFF. Written as DNA, the CDR3 is TGCAGCGTAGGACAGGCCCCGATCTCCTACAATGAGCAGTTCTTC.

The chain carries TRBV4-2 and TRBJ1-2; D gene unclear. The CDR3 has 14 residues. Per the germline V gene, CDR1 is LGHNA and CDR2 is YNFKEQ. Trimming shortened V by 0 bases and J by 2 bases, and 7 bases separated the two germline ends. The CDR3 protein is CASSQEEENYGYTF. For the CDR3, the DNA is TGTGCCAGCAGCCAAGAGGAGGAGAACTATGGCTACACCTTC.

The J gene is TRBJ2-1, the V gene TRBV6-1, with D perhaps TRBD1 (6 bases). The germline V gene has CDR1 MNHNS and CDR2 SASEGT. V was trimmed by 2 bases and J by 8 bases, leaving 16 bases between them. CDR3 length: 15 amino acids. The CDR3 DNA reads as TGTGCCAGCAGTGAAAGGTGGTCAGGGGCTGATGAGCAGTTCTTC. Its translation: CASSERWSGADEQFF.

This clone was detected a few times. This chain uses TRBV15 with TRBJ1-1; a weak D match, TRBD1 (5 bases). The CDR3 runs to 16 residues. V was trimmed by 0 bases and J by 2 bases, leaving 13 bases between them. Looked up from germline, CDR1 is LNHNV and CDR2 is YYDKDF (reference sequence). CDR3 nucleotide sequence: TGTGCCACCAGCAGAGATCGTGTGGGGGGTAACACTGAAGCTTTCTTT. Encoded protein: CATSRDRVGGNTEAFF.

This clone was seen just once. The chain recombines TRBV7-9 with TRBJ2-5; 7 nucleotides agree with TRBD1. Trimming took 4 bases from V and 0 from J; bases not matched to a gene: 2. From germline, CDR1 is SEHNR and CDR2 FQNEAQ (reference sequence). CDR3 size: 14 residues. The CDR3 protein is CASSSGTDQETQYF. DNA for the CDR3: TGTGCCAGCAGCTCCGGGACAGACCAAGAGACCCAGTACTTC.

The gene calls are TRBV30 and TRBJ1-3; perhaps TRBD1 as D (5 bases). The V end lost 5 bases, the J end lost 0 bases, and 11 bases lay between the germline ends. CDR3 length equals 14 residues. Germline V CDR1 and CDR2: GTSNPN, SVGIG (reference sequence). The CDR3 coding sequence is TGTGCCTGGGCTCGTAGGGGCTCTGGAAACACCATATATTTT. Protein: CAWARRGSGNTIYF.

This chain connects TRBV19 to TRBJ2-5; possibly TRBD2 for D (5 bases). The CDR3 is made up of 13 amino acids. V was shortened by 3 bases and J by 5 bases, with 10 bases between the two germline ends. Germline-derived CDR1 and CDR2 are LNHDA and SQIVND (reference sequence). CDR3 amino acids: CASSINRGETQYF. The CDR3 DNA follows: TGTGCCAGTAGTATCAACCGAGGGGAGACCCAGTACTTC.

V is TRBV5-1 and J is TRBJ2-1; 8 positions match TRBD2. This CDR3 contains 16 residues. CDR1 and CDR2 from the germline V gene are SGHRS and YFSETQ. V lost 2 bases to trimming and J lost 0 bases; unmatched junction nucleotides: 4. CDR3 loop: CASSFYGRASYNEQFF. The DNA of the CDR3 is TGCGCCAGCAGCTTCTACGGGAGGGCCTCCTACAATGAGCAGTTCTTC.

This chain uses TRBV5-1 with TRBJ2-7, with 12 positions matching TRBD2. Trimming took 4 bases from V and 6 from J; bases not matched to a gene: 5. Germline V gene sequence: CDR1 SGHRS, CDR2 YFSETQ. This CDR3 is built from 14 residues. CDR3 region: CASSQTSGSVEQYF. The DNA of the CDR3 is TGCGCCAGCAGCCAGACTAGCGGGAGCGTCGAGCAGTACTTC. The full variable domain, in which reference TRBV5-1 and TRBJ2-7 provide the parts outside the CDR3, is KAGVTQTPRYLIKTRGQQVTLSCSPISGHRSVSWYQQTPGQGLQFLFEYFSETQRNKGNFPGRFSGRQFSNSRSEMNVSTLELGDSALYLCASSQTSGSVEQYFGPGTRLTVT.

The V call is TRBV30, the J call TRBJ2-1; 11 bases match TRBD2. This CDR3 spans 17 amino acids. J lost 6 bases, V lost 2 bases, and 12 bases had no gene match. Germline CDR1 and CDR2: GTSNPN and SVGIG (reference sequence). The CDR3 sequence is CAWSRASGRLWGNEQFF. CDR3 in DNA: TGTGCCTGGAGTAGGGCTAGCGGGAGGTTGTGGGGCAATGAGCAGTTCTTC.

This chain uses TRBV9 with TRBJ1-2, with TRBD1 as a possible D gene (5 bases). V lost 0 bases and J 0 bases, leaving 6 bases between the germline ends. This CDR3 is 14 amino acids long. Germline CDR1 reads SGDLS; CDR2 reads YYNGEE. As DNA, the CDR3 is TGTGCCAGCAGCGTAGGCAGGGCTAACTATGGCTACACCTTC. It encodes CASSVGRANYGYTF.

The chain has TRBV27 and TRBJ1-1; a weak D match, TRBD1 (5 bases). CDR1 is MNHEY and CDR2 is SMNVEV in the germline V gene (reference sequence). The CDR3 contains 15 residues. The germline V and J ends were trimmed by 0 bases and 2 bases, with 10 bases remaining between them. The chain's CDR3 is CASSLSSGLNTEAFF. The CDR3 bases are TGTGCCAGCAGTTTATCATCAGGGCTTAACACTGAAGCTTTCTTT.

The J gene is TRBJ2-5, the V gene TRBV7-2; no firm D call. Germline values: CDR1 SGHTA, CDR2 FQGNSA. V was cut by 3 bases and J by 7 bases, with 6 bases left in between. The CDR3 sequence is 11 residues long. CDR3 loop: CASSFSGTQYF. In DNA, the CDR3 is TGTGCCAGCAGCTTTTCCGGGACCCAGTACTTC.

A remark on this clone: The same CDR3 arises from other DNA sequences in this sample as well. The V and J genes are TRBV5-6 and TRBJ1-1; D may be TRBD1 (6 bases). CDR3 length: 16 amino acids. Germline CDR1 is SGHDT and CDR2 is YYEEEE. The V and J ends lost 0 bases and 0 bases respectively, with 12 bases between them. This CDR3 reads CASSLGPGGLNTEAFF. Written as DNA, the CDR3 is TGTGCCAGCAGCTTGGGGCCTGGGGGCCTGAACACTGAAGCTTTCTTT. The full variable domain, rest sourced from reference TRBV5-6 and TRBJ1-1, is DAGVTQSPTHLIKTRGQQVTLRCSPKSGHDTVSWYQQALGQGPQFIFQYYEEEERQRGNFPDRFSGHQFPNYSSELNVNALLLGDSALYLCASSLGPGGLNTEAFFGQGTRLTVV.

This clone has just a few counts. V gene TRBV29-1 combines with J gene TRBJ2-3; D perhaps matches TRBD1 (5 bases). This CDR3 contains 13 residues. From germline, CDR1 is SQVTM and CDR2 ANQGSEA. Trimming pared 4 bases from V and 3 bases from J, leaving 11 bases between. CDR3 sequence (DNA): TGCAGCGTTGTAGAAGGGGCTACAGATACGCAGTATTTT. This encodes CSVVEGATDTQYF.

Only one count was recorded for this clone. J is TRBJ2-2 and V is TRBV4-3; 7 positions agree with TRBD2. This CDR3 contains 18 residues. The germline V gene encodes CDR1 LGHNA and CDR2 YSLEER. Trimming took 0 bases from V and 0 from J; bases not matched to a gene: 7. The CDR3 coding sequence is TGCGCCAGCAGCCAAGAAACAAGGGGAGGGGCGAACACCGGGGAGCTGTTTTTT. The encoded protein is CASSQETRGGANTGELFF.

A word on this clone: The same CDR3 also results from other DNA sequences found in this sample. J is TRBJ2-5 and V is TRBV9; D is perhaps TRBD2 (5 bases). Germline V gene sequence: CDR1 SGDLS, CDR2 YYNGEE. The CDR3 has 13 residues. The ends were cut back, 4 bases at V and 5 bases at J, with 12 bases in the middle. The CDR3 protein is CASSPSRGETQYF. CDR3 nucleotides: TGTGCCAGCAGCCCCTCCCGAGGGGAGACCCAGTACTTC.

V and J are TRBV11-2 and TRBJ2-3, with 11 bases matching TRBD2. CDR1 is SGHAT and CDR2 is FQNNGV in the germline V gene. There are 16 residues in the CDR3. The ends lost 3 bases at V and 3 bases at J; junction bases unmatched: 5. The CDR3 DNA reads as TGTGCCAGCAGCTTTCTGGTAGCGGGAGGGACAGATACGCAGTATTTT. Translated: CASSFLVAGGTDTQYF.

V and J are TRBV4-1 and TRBJ2-7; the D is unclear. Germline-derived CDR1 and CDR2 are MGHRA and YSYEKL. The V end was cut by 2 bases, the J end by 3 bases, with 11 bases between. This CDR3 has 14 amino acids. DNA for the CDR3: TGCGCCAGCAGCCAAACCCCTAATGACTACGAGCAGTACTTC. This sequence encodes CASSQTPNDYEQYF.

The chain combines TRBV29-1 with TRBJ1-1; a weak D match, TRBD1 (5 bases). The CDR3 has 13 residues. The V gene lost 7 bases and the J gene lost 5 bases, with 17 bases spanning the gap. In germline, CDR1 is SQVTM, CDR2 ANQGSEA. CDR3 protein: CSAHRRDGTEAFF. In DNA form, the CDR3 reads TGCAGCGCCCACCGGCGGGACGGTACTGAAGCTTTCTTT.

The chain is built from TRBV7-3 and TRBJ1-2, with TRBD1 as a possible D gene (6 bases). V was clipped by 10 bases and J by 8 bases, with 20 bases between them. In germline, CDR1 is SGHTA, CDR2 FQGTGA. This CDR3 region has 13 residues. The CDR3 protein is CATRGATLAGYTF. The CDR3 DNA reads TGTGCCACACGGGGGGCCACCTTGGCGGGCTACACCTTC.

The gene calls are TRBV10-3 and TRBJ2-1; 9 bases agree with TRBD1. Germline V CDR1 and CDR2: ENHRY, SYGVKD. This CDR3 comprises 13 residues. V was pared by 10 bases and J by 7 bases, with 8 bases of the junction left unmatched. This chain's CDR3 is CATRDRVGNEQFF. The CDR3, as DNA: TGTGCCACCCGGGACAGGGTAGGTAATGAGCAGTTCTTC.

This clone was seen only a few times. J is TRBJ2-2 and V is TRBV9; 7 nucleotides agree with TRBD1. The germline gives CDR1 SGDLS, CDR2 YYNGEE. V was clipped by 2 bases and J by 7 bases; unmatched bases: 11. CDR3 length equals 16 residues. This CDR3 reads CASSVQPGTANGELFF. The DNA of the CDR3 is TGTGCCAGCAGCGTCCAGCCCGGGACAGCCAACGGGGAGCTGTTTTTT.

V is TRBV5-1 and J is TRBJ2-1; tentatively, D is TRBD2 (6 bases). This CDR3 spans 15 amino acids. Germline values: CDR1 SGHRS, CDR2 YFSETQ. V dropped 3 bases and J dropped 8 bases, with 18 bases sitting between them. The CDR3 reads CASSSEGRREDEQFF. CDR3 in DNA: TGCGCCAGCAGCTCGGAGGGAAGGAGGGAGGATGAGCAGTTCTTC. The full variable domain, in which reference TRBV5-1 and TRBJ2-1 provide the parts outside the CDR3, is KAGVTQTPRYLIKTRGQQVTLSCSPISGHRSVSWYQQTPGQGLQFLFEYFSETQRNKGNFPGRFSGRQFSNSRSEMNVSTLELGDSALYLCASSSEGRREDEQFFGPGTRLTVL.

Comments on this clone: Different DNA sequences within this sample yield the same CDR3. The chain is built from TRBV7-2 and TRBJ1-2; D possibly corresponds to TRBD1 (6 bases). With 3 bases removed from V and 5 bases from J, the gap between germline ends came to 10 bases. Germline V CDR1 and CDR2: SGHTA, FQGNSA. CDR3 length: 13 residues. The chain's CDR3 is CASSLQGQYGYTF. DNA for the CDR3: TGTGCCAGCAGCTTGCAGGGACAATATGGCTACACCTTC.

Written as DNA, the CDR3 is TGTGCCAGCAGTGAAGAATCTACCCGGGACAGGGTAAATTCACCCCTCCACTTT. Protein sequence: CASSEESTRDRVNSPLHF. V gene TRBV2 combines with J gene TRBJ1-6; 9 bases are shared with TRBD1. Per the germline V gene, CDR1 is SNHLY and CDR2 is FYNNEI. CDR3 length equals 18 residues. Trimming cost V 1 base and J 7 bases; bases outside gene matches: 11.

This chain uses TRBV5-1 with TRBJ2-1; 10 nucleotides align to TRBD2. This CDR3 contains 16 residues. V was clipped by 4 bases and J by 6 bases; unmatched bases: 10. Germline assignment: CDR1 SGHRS and CDR2 YFSETQ. CDR3 protein: CASSETTSGWGNEQFF. CDR3 in DNA: TGCGCCAGCAGCGAGACGACTAGCGGGTGGGGCAATGAGCAGTTCTTC.

The CDR3: CASSQDGSNGELFF. The CDR3 region has the DNA TGCGCCAGCAGCCAAGATGGGAGTAACGGGGAGCTGTTTTTT. This chain connects TRBV4-3 to TRBJ2-2; possible D gene TRBD2, 5 bases. The CDR3 extends over 14 amino acids. The germline gives CDR1 LGHNA, CDR2 YSLEER. Trimming removed 0 bases at V and 7 bases at J, with 9 bases between.